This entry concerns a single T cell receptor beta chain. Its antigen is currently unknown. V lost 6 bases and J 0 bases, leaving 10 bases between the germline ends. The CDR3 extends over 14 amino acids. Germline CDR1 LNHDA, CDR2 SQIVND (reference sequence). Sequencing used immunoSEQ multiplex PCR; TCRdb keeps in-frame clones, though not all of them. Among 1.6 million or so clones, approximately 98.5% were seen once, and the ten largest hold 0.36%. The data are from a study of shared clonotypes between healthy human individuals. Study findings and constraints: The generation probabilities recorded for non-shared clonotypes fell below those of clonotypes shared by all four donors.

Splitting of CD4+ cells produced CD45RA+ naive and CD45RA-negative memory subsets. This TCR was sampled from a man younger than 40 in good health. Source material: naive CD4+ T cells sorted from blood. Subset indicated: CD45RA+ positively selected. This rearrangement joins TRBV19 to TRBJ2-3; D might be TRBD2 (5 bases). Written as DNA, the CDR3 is TGTGCCAGTAGCACCGGGGTTAGCACAGATACGCAGTATTTT. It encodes CASSTGVSTDTQYF.